This TCR beta chain was captured in a study of T cells in Graves' hyperthyroidism and ophthalmopathy. Amplified regions were TCR beta CDR3 sequences from RNA transcripts. The HTBI set primed first-round TCR CDR3 RT-PCR. A single record per CDR3 protein comes from TCRdb applying MiXCR to the multiplex PCR reads. The repertoire holds roughly 400,000 distinct CDR3 sequences, with about 14% as singletons. Germline trimming cut 2 bases from V and 2 bases from J; bases unmatched to any gene: 3. Germline CDR1 is SEHNR and CDR2 is FQNEAQ (reference sequence). This CDR3 contains 15 residues. There are a few counts of this clonotype. Its specificity is not known. Study-wide results and limits: In the blood, most expanded thyroid clonotypes above 0.001 appeared as well.

Pregnant or lactating patients were excluded, as were those with uncontrolled infection or other autoimmune disease. PBMCs came from 10 ml fresh peripheral blood. Sample: blood. J is TRBJ2-7 and V is TRBV7-9; 10 bases align to TRBD2. The clonotype originates from a man aged 45-65 years with Graves' ophthalmopathy. CDR3 bases: TGTGCCAGCAGCTTATCTAGCGGGGGCACCTACGAGCAGTACTTC. It encodes CASSLSSGGTYEQYF.